This T cell receptor beta chain comes out of a study of shared clonotypes between healthy human individuals. The study's findings and limits: Clonotype sharing levels among donors were expected to vary with sequencing depth.

Unsorted samples used 85 million to 90 million PBMCs for genomic DNA. An assay was performed, and its level was deep. The authors sequenced unsorted PBMC DNA on ten immunoSEQ deep assay plates. TCRdb's copy holds only in-frame clones and misses some; the assay was immunoSEQ multiplex PCR. The data show 450,000 to 650,000 clones, with around 78% seen just once and around 13% held by the top ten. This clone was found a few times. The antigen remains unidentified. Per germline, CDR1 SGHNT and CDR2 YYREEE (reference sequence). CDR3 length equals 13 residues. V was trimmed by 0 bases and J by 5 bases, leaving 6 bases between them.

The chain carries TRBV5-4 and TRBJ2-1; no clear D. Input material: PBMCs. The clonotype was recovered from a woman between 35 and 50 years old in good health. Some clones in this sample may be carry-over from other donors' samples. CDR3 nucleotide sequence: TGTGCCAGCAGCTTGGACAGAAACAATGAGCAGTTCTTC. As protein: CASSLDRNNEQFF. Variable domain in full (rest from reference TRBV5-4 and TRBJ2-1): ETGVTQSPTHLIKTRGQQVTLRCSSQSGHNTVSWYQQALGQGPQFIFQYYREEENGRGNFPPRFSGLQFPNYSSELNVNALELDDSALYLCASSLDRNNEQFFGPGTRLTVL.